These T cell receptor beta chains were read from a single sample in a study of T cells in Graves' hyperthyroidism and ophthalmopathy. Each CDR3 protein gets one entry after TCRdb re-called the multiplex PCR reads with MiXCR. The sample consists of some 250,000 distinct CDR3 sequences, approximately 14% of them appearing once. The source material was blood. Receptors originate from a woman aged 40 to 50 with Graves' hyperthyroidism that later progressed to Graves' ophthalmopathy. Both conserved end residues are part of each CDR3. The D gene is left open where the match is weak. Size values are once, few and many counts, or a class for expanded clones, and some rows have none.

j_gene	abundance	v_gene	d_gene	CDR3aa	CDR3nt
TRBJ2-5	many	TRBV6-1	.	CASSARDPQETQYF	TGTGCCAGCAGCGCAAGGGACCCTCAAGAGACCCAGTACTTC
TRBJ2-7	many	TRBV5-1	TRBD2	CASSLAIAGSYEQYF	TGCGCCAGCAGCTTGGCTATAGCGGGGAGCTACGAGCAGTACTTC
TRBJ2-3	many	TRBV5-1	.	CASSLEGPHSDTQYF	TGCGCCAGCAGCTTGGAAGGACCTCACTCAGATACGCAGTATTTT
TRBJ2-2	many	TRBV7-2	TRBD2	CASSPDGLAGVGELFF	TGTGCCAGCAGCCCAGACGGACTAGCGGGAGTCGGGGAGCTGTTTTTT
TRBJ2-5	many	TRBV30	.	CAWSEGVTQYF	TGTGCCTGGAGCGAGGGGGTAACCCAGTACTTC
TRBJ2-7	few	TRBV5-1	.	CASSLVASLSYEQYF	TGCGCCAGCAGCTTGGTAGCATCTCTTTCCTACGAGCAGTACTTC
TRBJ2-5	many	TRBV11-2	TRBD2	CASSLGASGAQYF	TGTGCCAGCAGCTTAGGGGCTAGCGGAGCCCAGTACTTC
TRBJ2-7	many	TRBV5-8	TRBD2	CASSLEMGRSGTEHEQYF	TGTGCCAGCAGCTTGGAGATGGGTCGTAGCGGGACTGAACACGAGCAGTACTTC
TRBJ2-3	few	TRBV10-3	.	CAISEAYTDTQYF	TGTGCCATCAGTGAGGCCTACACAGATACGCAGTATTTT
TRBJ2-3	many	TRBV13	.	CASSERGGGTDTQYF	TGTGCCAGCAGCGAACGAGGGGGTGGCACAGATACGCAGTATTTT
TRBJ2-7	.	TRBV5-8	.	CASIYSYEQYF	TGTGCCAGTATATATTCCTACGAGCAGTACTTC
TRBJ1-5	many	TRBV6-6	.	CASSYDRSNQPQHF	TGTGCCAGCAGTTACGACAGAAGCAATCAGCCCCAGCATTTT
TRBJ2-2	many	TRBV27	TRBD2	CASSLGSGSYHGELFF	TGTGCCAGCAGTTTGGGTAGCGGGAGCTATCACGGGGAGCTGTTTTTT
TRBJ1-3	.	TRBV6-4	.	CATERPPNGNTIYF	TGTGCCACCGAGAGACCACCCAACGGGAACACCATATATTTT
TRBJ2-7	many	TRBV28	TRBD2	CASSLYWVTSGFYEQYF	TGTGCCAGCAGTTTATATTGGGTGACTAGCGGGTTCTACGAGCAGTACTTC
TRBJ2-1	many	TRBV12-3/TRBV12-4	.	CASSLDSTSNEQFF	TGTGCCAGCAGTTTAGACAGTACCTCCAATGAGCAGTTCTTC
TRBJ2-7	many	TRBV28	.	CASSLGGAHPYEQYF	TGTGCCAGCAGTTTAGGGGGGGCCCATCCCTACGAGCAGTACTTC
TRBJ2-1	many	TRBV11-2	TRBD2	CASTPGLANEQFF	TGTGCCAGCACCCCCGGACTAGCCAATGAGCAGTTCTTC
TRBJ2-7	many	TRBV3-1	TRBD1	CASRKQGTSYEQYF	TGTGCCAGCAGAAAACAGGGGACCTCCTACGAGCAGTACTTC
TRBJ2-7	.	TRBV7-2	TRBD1	CASSLSLTGGDYEQYF	TGTGCCAGCAGCTTAAGCCTGACAGGGGGGGATTACGAGCAGTACTTC
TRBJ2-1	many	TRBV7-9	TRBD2	CASSLPIAGGGTYNEQFF	TGTGCCAGCAGTTTGCCGATAGCGGGAGGGGGGACCTACAATGAGCAGTTCTTC
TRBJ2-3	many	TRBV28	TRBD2	CASSLELAGATDTQYF	TGTGCCAGCAGTTTGGAGCTAGCGGGAGCGACAGATACGCAGTATTTT
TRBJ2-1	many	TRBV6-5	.	CASSYIPFLSGATYNEQFF	TGTGCCAGCAGTTACATTCCCTTCCTCTCGGGAGCCACCTACAATGAGCAGTTCTTC
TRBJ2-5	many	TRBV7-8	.	CASSWDWETQYF	TGTGCCAGCAGCTGGGATTGGGAGACCCAGTACTTC
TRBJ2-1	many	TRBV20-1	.	CSAREDLKWGQFF	TGCAGTGCTAGGGAGGACCTTAAATGGGGGCAGTTCTTC
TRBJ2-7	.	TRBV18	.	CASRKARGPYEQYF	TGTGCCAGCCGAAAAGCCCGGGGACCCTACGAGCAGTACTTC
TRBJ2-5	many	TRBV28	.	CASSHGLLETQYF	TGTGCCAGCAGTCATGGTTTATTGGAGACCCAGTACTTC
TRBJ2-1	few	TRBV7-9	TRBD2	CASSLGESGIYNEQFF	TGTGCCAGCAGCCTTGGTGAGAGCGGGATATACAATGAGCAGTTCTTC